Listed below are T cell receptor beta chains from one sample, sequenced in a study of blood T cells in healthy people across ages. TCRdb analysed the 5' RACE reads with MiXCR anew, one entry per CDR3 protein. The sample contains fewer than 800,000 distinct CDR3 sequences, about 30% of which appear only once. Sequencing used blood. Receptors were obtained from a woman at least 80 years old in good health. The CDR3 runs from the conserved cysteine through the conserved F or W. Fields, in order: J gene, D gene, clone size, V gene, CDR3 protein, CDR3 DNA. D genes are given only for firm matches. Size is omitted from some rows. Given values are once, few, many or a class for expanded clones.

J: TRBJ2-1
D: TRBD2
size: many
V: TRBV6-6
CDR3: CASSLTSGGWDEQFF
DNA: TGTGCCAGCAGTTTGACTAGCGGGGGGTGGGATGAGCAGTTCTTC

J: TRBJ1-2
D: TRBD1
size: many
V: TRBV28
CDR3: CASSSLGQALNYGYTF
DNA: TGTGCCAGCAGTTCATTGGGACAGGCTCTCAACTATGGCTACACCTTC

J: TRBJ1-5
D: NA
size: NA
V: TRBV20-1
CDR3: CSASSSGGFGNQPQHF
DNA: TGCAGTGCTAGTTCCTCAGGAGGGTTTGGCAATCAGCCCCAGCATTTT

J: TRBJ2-2
D: TRBD1
size: NA
V: TRBV20-1
CDR3: CSARDRQGVNTGELFF
DNA: TGCAGTGCTAGAGACAGACAGGGGGTTAACACCGGGGAGCTGTTTTTT

J: TRBJ2-3
D: NA
size: many
V: TRBV5-4
CDR3: CAITKRDATDTQYF
DNA: TGTGCCATCACGAAGAGAGACGCCACAGATACGCAGTATTTT

J: TRBJ2-6
D: NA
size: many
V: TRBV10-3
CDR3: CAISFNAGSVGANVLTF
DNA: TGTGCCATCAGTTTTAATGCAGGGAGTGTGGGGGCCAACGTCCTGACTTTC

J: TRBJ2-5
D: NA
size: few
V: TRBV19
CDR3: CASSTQGAETQYF
DNA: TGTGCCAGTAGTACACAGGGTGCGGAGACCCAGTACTTC

J: TRBJ2-1
D: TRBD1
size: NA
V: TRBV6-6
CDR3: CASSYDQGVGGQFF
DNA: TGTGCCAGCAGTTACGACCAGGGGGTAGGAGGGCAGTTCTTC

J: TRBJ1-4
D: NA
size: NA
V: TRBV28
CDR3: CASSYPVSGGIGKLYF
DNA: TGTGCCAGCAGTTACCCTGTTTCGGGGGGAATAGGAAAACTGTATTTT

J: TRBJ1-1
D: NA
size: NA
V: TRBV29-1
CDR3: CSALAQGTEAFF
DNA: TGCAGCGCGCTCGCACAGGGCACTGAAGCTTTCTTT

J: TRBJ1-2
D: NA
size: many
V: TRBV6-5
CDR3: CASRSLGTGNYGYTF
DNA: TGTGCCAGCCGCAGCCTGGGGACTGGGAACTATGGCTACACCTTC